Detailed here is one T cell receptor beta chain. The antigen is undetermined. This record comes from a study of early T cells in non-severe SARS-CoV-2 infection. For the study at large: Whole-blood bulk RNA, unsorted, was sequenced, and chains were unpaired. Study-level points and caveats: VDJdb-based matching was biased toward anti-spike CD8 responses and missed private and CD4 specificities.

From the 5' RACE reads, TCRdb called clonotypes with MiXCR, one entry per CDR3 protein. The data contain 50,000 to 60,000 distinct CDR3 sequences, around 13% of them singletons. Germline loops: CDR1 MNHEY, CDR2 SMNVEV (reference sequence). Trimming stripped 5 bases from V and 1 base from J, with 24 bases between. This CDR3 spans 19 amino acids. The sequence derives from an adult who was a healthcare worker with PCR-confirmed SARS-CoV-2 infection or an uninfected control (not recorded which). The chain employs TRBV27 and TRBJ2-1; the D gene is possibly TRBD2 (6 bases). The sample consisted of whole blood. This CDR3 is CASSVRGDHNIGSYNEQFF. In DNA, the CDR3 is TGTGCCAGCAGTGTTCGCGGGGACCATAACATCGGGTCCTACAATGAGCAGTTCTTC.